The clone carrying this T cell receptor (beta chain) has only a few counts. Antigen unknown. No patient had received any treatment before thyroid surgery. These data are taken from a study of metastatic and nonmetastatic thyroid tumors. As for the study in general: A comparison of repertoires was made across blood and tumor or nodule tissue from malignant and benign thyroid patients. Overall study results and limits: Compared with benign nodules, malignant thyroid tumors were reported to have significantly higher TCR beta diversity in both blood and tumor.

Germline V CDR1 and CDR2: MNHEY, SVGAGI. Trimming removed 2 bases at V and 8 bases at J, with 12 bases between. This CDR3 region has 13 residues. Per the original data handling: Clinicopathological groups supplied CDR3 differences that were used to build a distant-metastasis classifier for papillary thyroid cancer. Using MiXCR, TCRdb re-called clones from the PCR reads. TCRdb assigned the V and J calls; the authors' analysis was not used. Here the sample spans about 13,000 clones, approximately 20% being singletons. The clonotype comes from a female donor with papillary thyroid cancer or a benign thyroid nodule (not recorded which). Some clones in this sample may be carry-over from other donors' samples. The sequenced sample consisted of adjacent normal tissue. The chain couples TRBV6-5 to TRBJ1-2; possible D gene TRBD1, 5 bases. Here the CDR3 DNA reads TGTGCCAGCAGTTACGGGCAGGGTGGCGGCTACACCTTC. It yields the protein CASSYGQGGGYTF.